A selection of T cell receptor beta chains follows, all from one sample in a study of a mutant IDH1 vaccine in newly diagnosed glioma. These receptors' antigens are unknown. Repertoires were generated with immunoSEQ multiplex PCR, while TCRdb's copy carries only in-frame clones and drops some. The table has about 32,000 clones, roughly 80% seen once. This sample comprised PBMCs, obtained from a glioma patient whose treatment included an IDH1 peptide vaccine. These receptors originate from a woman younger than 30 with glioma. CDR3s include the opening cysteine and the closing phenylalanine or tryptophan. Fields, in order: V gene, D gene, J gene, clone size, CDR3 protein, CDR3 DNA. A D gene is named only where the DNA matches it firmly. Part of the rows lack a size; the others show once, few, many or a class for expanded clones.

V gene: TRBV9
D gene: NA
J gene: TRBJ1-3
clone size: NA
CDR3 protein: CASSLESSGNTIYF
CDR3 DNA: TGTGCCAGCAGCCTAGAGAGCTCTGGAAACACCATATATTTT

V gene: TRBV5-1
D gene: NA
J gene: TRBJ2-7
clone size: NA
CDR3 protein: CASSFRVDYEQYF
CDR3 DNA: TGCGCCAGCAGCTTCAGGGTGGACTACGAGCAGTACTTC

V gene: TRBV7-2
D gene: NA
J gene: TRBJ2-3
clone size: few
CDR3 protein: CASSLVGDSTDTQYF
CDR3 DNA: TGTGCCAGCAGCTTAGTTGGCGACTCCACAGATACGCAGTATTTT

V gene: TRBV5-1
D gene: NA
J gene: TRBJ2-1
clone size: once
CDR3 protein: CASSLSGHHQYNEQFF
CDR3 DNA: TGCGCCAGCAGCTTGTCGGGCCACCACCAATACAATGAGCAGTTCTTC

V gene: TRBV10-3
D gene: TRBD2
J gene: TRBJ2-5
clone size: NA
CDR3 protein: CAISERRMGTSGSPETQYF
CDR3 DNA: TGTGCCATCAGTGAGCGAAGGATGGGGACTAGCGGGAGCCCAGAGACCCAGTACTTC

V gene: TRBV30
D gene: NA
J gene: TRBJ1-2
clone size: NA
CDR3 protein: CAWSAPSSYGYTF
CDR3 DNA: TGTGCCTGGAGCGCCCCTTCCTCCTATGGCTACACCTTC

V gene: TRBV4-3
D gene: NA
J gene: TRBJ2-1
clone size: NA
CDR3 protein: CASSQDWEPPTRAFF
CDR3 DNA: TGCGCCAGCAGCCAAGATTGGGAGCCTCCAACTAGGGCGTTCTTC

V gene: TRBV6-5
D gene: NA
J gene: TRBJ1-1
clone size: NA
CDR3 protein: CASSYSIQGNTEAFF
CDR3 DNA: TGTGCCAGCAGTTACTCGATACAGGGGAACACTGAAGCTTTCTTT

V gene: TRBV19
D gene: NA
J gene: TRBJ1-1
clone size: NA
CDR3 protein: CASSYTGRTEAFF
CDR3 DNA: TGTGCCAGTAGTTACACAGGGAGAACTGAAGCTTTCTTT

V gene: TRBV7-3
D gene: NA
J gene: TRBJ2-3
clone size: NA
CDR3 protein: CASSLRGLADTQYF
CDR3 DNA: TGTGCCAGCAGCTTAAGGGGGCTGGCAGATACGCAGTATTTT

V gene: TRBV7-2
D gene: TRBD2
J gene: TRBJ2-5
clone size: NA
CDR3 protein: CASSLRLAGGETQYF
CDR3 DNA: TGTGCCAGCAGCTTACGACTAGCGGGAGGGGAGACCCAGTACTTC

V gene: TRBV9
D gene: TRBD1
J gene: TRBJ2-1
clone size: NA
CDR3 protein: CASGGVGTGGFEQFF
CDR3 DNA: TGTGCCAGCGGGGGGGTCGGGACAGGGGGATTTGAGCAGTTCTTC

V gene: TRBV6-5
D gene: TRBD1
J gene: TRBJ1-6
clone size: NA
CDR3 protein: CASSSGQLYNSPLHF
CDR3 DNA: TGTGCCAGCAGTTCGGGACAGCTTTATAATTCACCCCTCCACTTT

V gene: TRBV5-1
D gene: NA
J gene: TRBJ2-2
clone size: NA
CDR3 protein: CASSLYSPNTGELFF
CDR3 DNA: TGCGCCAGCAGCCTTTACTCCCCCAACACCGGGGAGCTGTTTTTT

V gene: TRBV14
D gene: NA
J gene: TRBJ2-5
clone size: NA
CDR3 protein: CASSPLTGVVETQYF
CDR3 DNA: TGTGCCAGCAGCCCACTCACGGGAGTCGTCGAGACCCAGTACTTC

V gene: TRBV11-2
D gene: NA
J gene: TRBJ1-5
clone size: NA
CDR3 protein: CASSFKSNQPQHF
CDR3 DNA: TGTGCCAGCAGCTTTAAGAGCAATCAGCCCCAGCATTTT

V gene: TRBV5-1
D gene: TRBD1
J gene: TRBJ2-3
clone size: NA
CDR3 protein: CASSQTDRGRGTDTQYF
CDR3 DNA: TGCGCCAGCAGCCAAACCGACAGGGGGCGAGGCACAGATACGCAGTATTTT

V gene: TRBV7-9
D gene: NA
J gene: TRBJ2-5
clone size: NA
CDR3 protein: CASRTGTEQETQYF
CDR3 DNA: TGTGCCAGCAGGACCGGGACGGAACAAGAGACCCAGTACTTC

V gene: TRBV9
D gene: NA
J gene: TRBJ2-7
clone size: NA
CDR3 protein: CASSAQGDSHSYEQYF
CDR3 DNA: TGTGCCAGCAGCGCCCAGGGCGACTCCCACTCCTACGAGCAGTACTTC

V gene: TRBV4-1
D gene: NA
J gene: TRBJ2-5
clone size: NA
CDR3 protein: CASSQVIGETQYF
CDR3 DNA: TGCGCCAGCAGCCAAGTAATTGGAGAGACCCAGTACTTC

V gene: TRBV6-1
D gene: TRBD2
J gene: TRBJ2-1
clone size: NA
CDR3 protein: CASSLASGSSSEQFF
CDR3 DNA: TGTGCCAGCAGTCTGGCTAGCGGGAGTTCCAGTGAGCAGTTCTTC

V gene: TRBV6-5
D gene: NA
J gene: TRBJ1-2
clone size: NA
CDR3 protein: CASSYRERYGYTF
CDR3 DNA: TGTGCCAGCAGTTATCGAGAGCGCTATGGCTACACCTTC

V gene: TRBV6-6
D gene: TRBD1
J gene: TRBJ1-2
clone size: NA
CDR3 protein: CASSDRGEGYTF
CDR3 DNA: TGTGCCAGCAGTGACAGGGGGGAGGGCTACACCTTC

V gene: TRBV7-9
D gene: NA
J gene: TRBJ1-3
clone size: NA
CDR3 protein: CASSEGFSGNTIYF
CDR3 DNA: TGTGCCAGCAGCGAAGGCTTCTCTGGAAACACCATATATTTT

V gene: TRBV10-3
D gene: TRBD2
J gene: TRBJ2-3
clone size: once
CDR3 protein: CAISSGTSGTLSTDTQYF
CDR3 DNA: TGTGCCATCAGCTCCGGGACTAGCGGGACCCTTAGCACAGATACGCAGTATTTT